One T cell receptor (beta chain) is described in this entry. Its antigen is unknown. The data belong to a study of T cell responses to AZD1222 COVID-19 vaccine. This CDR3 has 18 residues. Findings and caveats of the study: Two doses of AZD1222 preceded a rise in Spike-specific TCR breadth and depth. The reported proportion of spike-specific TCRs targeting unmutated variant regions was nearly half.

Here immunoSEQ multiplex PCR was the method, and the copy in TCRdb shows in-frame clones only, minus some. The sample carries around 200,000 clones, around 94% recorded once. V and J are TRBV21-1 and TRBJ2-7; TRBD1, as called in the table, went unchecked against the DNA. TRBV21-1 is recorded as a pseudogene. The TCR comes from an adult who received the AZD1222 COVID-19 vaccine. Sequences were derived from peripheral blood, sampled 28 days after the second AZD1222 dose. CDR3 protein: CASSKALYGQARAYEQYF. CDR3 coding DNA: TGTGCCAGCAGCAAAGCGCTTTATGGACAGGCCAGAGCCTACGAGCAGTACTTC.